Following are 24 T cell receptor beta chains from one sample sequenced in a study of blood T cell repertoires in COVID-19. This table comes from immunoSEQ multiplex PCR, and its TCRdb copy is limited to in-frame clones, with some not included. The sample lists 220,000 or so clones, about 86% occurring once. Sequencing input: peripheral blood. All receptors derive from a woman between 45 and 60 years old with COVID-19, enrolled during active disease.

The gene calls are TRBV28 and TRBJ1-1, with a possible D match to TRBD1 (6 bases). The CDR3 covers 13 residues. The germline V gene encodes CDR1 MDHEN and CDR2 SYDVKM. V was shortened by 6 bases and J by 6 bases, with 14 bases between the two germline ends. CDR3 protein: CASSPGGSAEAFF. The DNA of the CDR3 is TGTGCCAGCAGCCCGGGGGGCTCGGCTGAAGCTTTCTTT.

Points on this clone: At the DNA level, this CDR3 is encoded by other sequences in the same sample as well. The CDR3 coding sequence is TGTGCCAGCAGCCTCACAGGGAACACTGAAGCTTTCTTT. Translated: CASSLTGNTEAFF. The rearrangement joins TRBV5-4 to TRBJ1-1; perhaps TRBD1 as D (5 bases). Per germline, CDR1 SGHNT and CDR2 YYREEE (reference sequence). Trimming pared 4 bases from V and 1 base from J, leaving 8 bases between. This CDR3 comprises 13 residues.

The chain couples TRBV19 to TRBJ2-5; D uncertain. V was pared by 1 base and J by 5 bases, with 14 bases between. Germline CDR1 and CDR2: LNHDA and SQIVND (reference sequence). This CDR3 has 15 amino acids. The chain's CDR3 is CASSIGSRHRETQYF. CDR3 bases: TGTGCCAGTAGTATAGGGTCCAGGCACCGGGAGACCCAGTACTTC.

The chain is built from TRBV6-2 or TRBV6-3 and TRBJ1-1; tentative D call: TRBD1 (5 bases). Germline loops: CDR1 MNHEY, CDR2 SVGEGT. The CDR3 is made up of 15 amino acids. V was clipped by 0 bases and J by 1 base, with 9 bases between them. CDR3 in DNA: TGTGCCAGCAGTTACTCACGGGGGGAGAACACTGAAGCTTTCTTT. The encoded protein is CASSYSRGENTEAFF.

V and J are TRBV2 and TRBJ2-3; D unresolved. Trimming removed 7 bases from V and 1 base from J, with 9 bases in between. Germline CDR1 is SNHLY and CDR2 is FYNNEI. The CDR3 has 13 amino acids. The CDR3 here is CASTITGTDTQYF. CDR3 nucleotides: TGTGCCAGCACCATAACTGGCACAGATACGCAGTATTTT.

The chain is built from TRBV15 and TRBJ1-1, with 7 bases that match TRBD1. Trimming took 3 bases from V and 4 from J; bases not matched to a gene: 17. Germline CDR1 reads LNHNV; CDR2 reads YYDKDF (reference sequence). The CDR3 sequence is 18 residues long. CDR3 amino acids: CATSRGWADRDWGTEAFF. CDR3 sequence (DNA): TGTGCCACCAGCAGGGGCTGGGCTGACAGGGACTGGGGCACTGAAGCTTTCTTT.

This clone was seen once. This chain links TRBV5-1 with TRBJ2-3, with D possibly TRBD1 on 6 matching bases. From germline, CDR1 is SGHRS and CDR2 YFSETQ. The CDR3 sequence is 15 residues long. With 0 bases removed from V and 0 bases from J, the gap between germline ends came to 8 bases. CDR3 in DNA: TGCGCCAGCAGCTTGGTAACAGGGAGCACAGATACGCAGTATTTT. Its protein is CASSLVTGSTDTQYF.

V and J are TRBV28 and TRBJ2-3; the match to TRBD1 covers 7 bases. J gave up 2 bases and V 5 bases, and 4 bases lay outside the gene matches. This CDR3 contains 14 residues. CDR1 is MDHEN and CDR2 is SYDVKM in the germline V gene. The CDR3 region is CASSIQGPTDTQYF. Written as DNA, the CDR3 is TGTGCCAGCAGTATACAGGGGCCCACAGATACGCAGTATTTT.

The chain is built from TRBV11-3 and TRBJ2-3, with D possibly matching TRBD2 (5 bases). Germline-derived CDR1 and CDR2 are SGHNT and YENEEA. V gave up 5 bases and J gave up 7 bases, with 10 bases separating them. The CDR3 is made up of 12 amino acids. The CDR3 sequence is CASSPDSHTQYF. The CDR3 nucleotides read TGTGCCAGCAGCCCGGACTCGCATACGCAGTATTTT.

The chain carries TRBV15 and TRBJ2-7, with TRBD2 matching over 7 bases. The CDR3 runs to 16 residues. J gave up 2 bases and V 3 bases, and 10 bases lay outside the gene matches. Germline-derived CDR1 and CDR2 are LNHNV and YYDKDF (reference sequence). The CDR3 DNA follows: TGTGCCACCAGCAGTAGCTGGACTAGGTTAACCTACGAGCAGTACGTC. Its protein is CATSSSWTRLTYEQYV.

This chain connects TRBV5-1 to TRBJ1-5, with 9 bases matching TRBD1. The germline gives CDR1 SGHRS, CDR2 YFSETQ. The V and J ends lost 4 bases and 6 bases, in that order; junction bases with no gene match: 8. The CDR3 spans 15 residues. The DNA of the CDR3 is TGCGCCAGCAGCCCGGGGACAGGGTACCCTCAGCCCCAGCATTTT. This encodes CASSPGTGYPQPQHF.

This clone was seen a few times. This chain joins TRBV5-5 and TRBJ1-1, with 8 bases that match TRBD1. V shed 6 bases and J 0 bases; nucleotides not matched to a gene: 10. Germline values: CDR1 SGHKS, CDR2 YYEKEE (reference sequence). CDR3 length equals 16 residues. The CDR3 sequence: CASTRRQGTLNTEAFF. The CDR3 coding sequence is TGTGCCAGCACCCGGCGACAGGGGACTCTGAACACTGAAGCTTTCTTT.

This rearrangement joins TRBV12-5 to TRBJ2-7; 9 bases are a match to TRBD1. V lost 6 bases and J lost 0; bases outside the gene matches: 15. Per germline, CDR1 LGHNT and CDR2 FRNRAP. The CDR3 is 18 residues long. The CDR3 DNA is TGTGCTAGTGGGTCCGGGACAGGGTCGCTTCGGGGCTCCTACGAGCAGTACGTC. This codes for CASGSGTGSLRGSYEQYV.

The rearrangement uses TRBV3-1 (or the pseudogene TRBV3-2) and TRBJ1-2, with 9 bases that match TRBD1. J gave up 2 bases and V 1 base, and 2 bases lay outside the gene matches. Germline loops: CDR1 LGHDT, CDR2 YNNKEL (reference sequence). There are 15 residues in the CDR3. CDR3 residues: CASSQVGTGNYGYTF. CDR3 coding DNA: TGTGCCAGCAGCCAAGTCGGGACAGGGAACTATGGCTACACCTTC.

The V call is TRBV6-5, the J call TRBJ2-3, with unresolved D. V lost 4 bases and J lost 6, with 11 bases in between. From germline, CDR1 is MNHEY and CDR2 SVGAGI. The CDR3 totals 13 residues. The CDR3 loop is CASSSSVADTQYF. The CDR3 bases are TGTGCCAGCAGTTCGAGTGTCGCGGATACGCAGTATTTT.

The chain links TRBV5-1 to TRBJ1-5; 10 bases fit TRBD1. V trimming: 0 bases; J trimming: 5 bases; junction bases outside the gene matches: 2. Germline CDR1 SGHRS, CDR2 YFSETQ. The CDR3 has 15 residues. This chain's CDR3 is CASSLDGTGDQPQHF. CDR3 in DNA: TGCGCCAGCAGCTTGGATGGGACAGGGGATCAGCCCCAGCATTTT.

The rearrangement links TRBV30 to TRBJ1-1; TRBD1 agrees at 7 bases. This CDR3 is built from 14 residues. CDR1 and CDR2 (germline): GTSNPN, SVGIG (reference sequence). V was pared by 7 bases and J by 4 bases, with 12 bases of the junction left unmatched. CDR3 sequence: CASYRGALGTEAFF. The CDR3 region has the DNA TGTGCCTCCTACAGGGGAGCCTTGGGCACTGAAGCTTTCTTT.

CDR3 loop: CASSIVQGNEQFF. CDR3 DNA sequence: TGTGCCAGTAGTATAGTACAGGGCAATGAGCAGTTCTTC. The chain combines TRBV19 with TRBJ2-1; TRBD1 is a possible D gene (6 bases). V gave up 1 base and J gave up 6 bases, with 7 bases separating them. Germline V lookup: CDR1 LNHDA, CDR2 SQIVND (reference sequence). The CDR3 sequence is 13 residues long. Looking up the rest from reference TRBV19 and TRBJ2-1 gives the full variable domain: DGGITQSPKYLFRKEGQNVTLSCEQNLNHDAMYWYRQDPGQGLRLIYYSQIVNDFQKGDIAEGYSVSREKKESFPLTVTSAQKNPTAFYLCASSIVQGNEQFFGPGTRLTVL.

The V gene is TRBV6-2 or TRBV6-3, the J gene TRBJ2-5; D ambiguous. The CDR3 runs to 16 residues. Trimming shortened V by 5 bases and J by 5 bases, and 21 bases separated the two germline ends. CDR1 and CDR2 (germline): MNHEY, SVGEGT. The CDR3 DNA sequence: TGTGCCAGCAGTGTGATTGCGCCCTTACCTTGGGAGACCCAGTACTTC. This sequence encodes CASSVIAPLPWETQYF.

The chain recombines TRBV27 with TRBJ1-2; 11 positions agree with TRBD1. From germline, CDR1 is MNHEY and CDR2 SMNVEV (reference sequence). The junction had 13 bases not matched to a gene; V was cut back by 4 bases and J by 6 bases. This CDR3 is 17 amino acids long. CDR3: CASSSLRTGGGINGYTF. CDR3 bases: TGTGCCAGCAGTTCCCTTCGGACAGGGGGCGGAATCAATGGCTACACCTTC.

J is TRBJ1-1 and V is TRBV19; D unresolved. Germline V gene data show CDR1 as LNHDA and CDR2 as SQIVND (reference sequence). V lost 3 bases and J lost 1, with 24 bases in between. The CDR3 covers 19 residues. The CDR3 loop reads CASSMDGISDQPENTEAFF. In nucleotides, the CDR3 is TGTGCCAGTAGTATGGACGGGATCTCCGACCAACCTGAGAACACTGAAGCTTTCTTT. Drawing the rest from reference TRBV19 and TRBJ1-1, the complete variable domain is DGGITQSPKYLFRKEGQNVTLSCEQNLNHDAMYWYRQDPGQGLRLIYYSQIVNDFQKGDIAEGYSVSREKKESFPLTVTSAQKNPTAFYLCASSMDGISDQPENTEAFFGQGTRLTVV.

J is TRBJ2-5 and V is TRBV3-1 (or the pseudogene TRBV3-2); TRBD2 matches 7 bases. Trimming took 0 bases from V and 0 from J; bases not matched to a gene: 10. The CDR3 has 18 residues. CDR1 and CDR2 (germline): LGHDT, YNNKEL (reference sequence). The DNA for the CDR3 is TGTGCCAGCAGCCAAGATCCTAGCGGCACCGGGTACCAAGAGACCCAGTACTTC. Residues: CASSQDPSGTGYQETQYF.

This chain connects TRBV6-2 or TRBV6-3 to TRBJ2-2, with unresolved D. CDR3 length: 14 amino acids. Looked up from germline, CDR1 is MNHEY and CDR2 is SVGEGT. V lost 4 bases to trimming and J lost 6 bases, with 12 bases between them. The CDR3 sequence is CASSSIGFAGELFF. The CDR3 bases are TGTGCCAGCAGTTCTATTGGTTTCGCCGGGGAGCTGTTTTTT.

V and J are TRBV7-3 and TRBJ1-5; 7 bases fit TRBD1. CDR1 SGHTA and CDR2 FQGTGA come from the germline V gene. This CDR3 comprises 14 residues. V trimming: 4 bases; J trimming: 3 bases; junction bases outside the gene matches: 3. The CDR3 sequence: CASSSGQTNQPQHF. DNA for the CDR3: TGTGCCAGCAGCTCGGGACAGACCAATCAGCCCCAGCATTTT.